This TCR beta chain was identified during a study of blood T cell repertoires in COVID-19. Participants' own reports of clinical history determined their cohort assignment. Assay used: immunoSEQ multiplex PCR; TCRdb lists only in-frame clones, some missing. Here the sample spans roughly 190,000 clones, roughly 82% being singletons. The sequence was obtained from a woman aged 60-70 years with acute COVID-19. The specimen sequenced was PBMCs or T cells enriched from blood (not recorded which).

As DNA, the CDR3 is TGCGCCAGCAGCCCGGACGGGGGAGAAAAACTGTTTTTT. This sequence encodes CASSPDGGEKLFF. This chain links TRBV5-1 with TRBJ1-4, with TRBD1 as a possible D gene (5 bases). Germline V gives CDR1 SGHRS, CDR2 YFSETQ. V lost 4 bases and J 8 bases, leaving 12 bases between the germline ends. This CDR3 spans 13 amino acids.